This section outlines one T cell receptor beta chain sequence together with its context. Its target is unknown. The data derive from a study of blood T cells in healthy people across ages. Study findings and constraints: Observed TCR beta diversity per million T cells went down as age went up. This fall followed a roughly linear course with age. Naive CD4+ cell counts and diversity both ran higher in long-lived than in aged donors.

Using a J-beta primer mix together with a sample-barcoded 5' primer, a second PCR was run for 7 to 11 cycles. A single record per CDR3 protein comes from TCRdb applying MiXCR to the 5' RACE reads. The top ten clones hold about 38% of a sample with 780,000 or so distinct CDR3 sequences, 50% to 65% of them seen once. The CDR3 consists of 13 residues. The sequence was collected from a man at least 80 years old in good health. The chain is built from TRBV12-3 or TRBV12-4 and TRBJ2-4, with a possible D match to TRBD2 (5 bases). Gene TRBJ2-7 matches the end of the DNA better, so the J call may be wrong. The sequenced sample consisted of blood. As DNA, the CDR3 is TGTGCCAGCAGTCCAGTATCCGGGGTCGAGCAGTACTTC. Protein product: CASSPVSGVEQYF.